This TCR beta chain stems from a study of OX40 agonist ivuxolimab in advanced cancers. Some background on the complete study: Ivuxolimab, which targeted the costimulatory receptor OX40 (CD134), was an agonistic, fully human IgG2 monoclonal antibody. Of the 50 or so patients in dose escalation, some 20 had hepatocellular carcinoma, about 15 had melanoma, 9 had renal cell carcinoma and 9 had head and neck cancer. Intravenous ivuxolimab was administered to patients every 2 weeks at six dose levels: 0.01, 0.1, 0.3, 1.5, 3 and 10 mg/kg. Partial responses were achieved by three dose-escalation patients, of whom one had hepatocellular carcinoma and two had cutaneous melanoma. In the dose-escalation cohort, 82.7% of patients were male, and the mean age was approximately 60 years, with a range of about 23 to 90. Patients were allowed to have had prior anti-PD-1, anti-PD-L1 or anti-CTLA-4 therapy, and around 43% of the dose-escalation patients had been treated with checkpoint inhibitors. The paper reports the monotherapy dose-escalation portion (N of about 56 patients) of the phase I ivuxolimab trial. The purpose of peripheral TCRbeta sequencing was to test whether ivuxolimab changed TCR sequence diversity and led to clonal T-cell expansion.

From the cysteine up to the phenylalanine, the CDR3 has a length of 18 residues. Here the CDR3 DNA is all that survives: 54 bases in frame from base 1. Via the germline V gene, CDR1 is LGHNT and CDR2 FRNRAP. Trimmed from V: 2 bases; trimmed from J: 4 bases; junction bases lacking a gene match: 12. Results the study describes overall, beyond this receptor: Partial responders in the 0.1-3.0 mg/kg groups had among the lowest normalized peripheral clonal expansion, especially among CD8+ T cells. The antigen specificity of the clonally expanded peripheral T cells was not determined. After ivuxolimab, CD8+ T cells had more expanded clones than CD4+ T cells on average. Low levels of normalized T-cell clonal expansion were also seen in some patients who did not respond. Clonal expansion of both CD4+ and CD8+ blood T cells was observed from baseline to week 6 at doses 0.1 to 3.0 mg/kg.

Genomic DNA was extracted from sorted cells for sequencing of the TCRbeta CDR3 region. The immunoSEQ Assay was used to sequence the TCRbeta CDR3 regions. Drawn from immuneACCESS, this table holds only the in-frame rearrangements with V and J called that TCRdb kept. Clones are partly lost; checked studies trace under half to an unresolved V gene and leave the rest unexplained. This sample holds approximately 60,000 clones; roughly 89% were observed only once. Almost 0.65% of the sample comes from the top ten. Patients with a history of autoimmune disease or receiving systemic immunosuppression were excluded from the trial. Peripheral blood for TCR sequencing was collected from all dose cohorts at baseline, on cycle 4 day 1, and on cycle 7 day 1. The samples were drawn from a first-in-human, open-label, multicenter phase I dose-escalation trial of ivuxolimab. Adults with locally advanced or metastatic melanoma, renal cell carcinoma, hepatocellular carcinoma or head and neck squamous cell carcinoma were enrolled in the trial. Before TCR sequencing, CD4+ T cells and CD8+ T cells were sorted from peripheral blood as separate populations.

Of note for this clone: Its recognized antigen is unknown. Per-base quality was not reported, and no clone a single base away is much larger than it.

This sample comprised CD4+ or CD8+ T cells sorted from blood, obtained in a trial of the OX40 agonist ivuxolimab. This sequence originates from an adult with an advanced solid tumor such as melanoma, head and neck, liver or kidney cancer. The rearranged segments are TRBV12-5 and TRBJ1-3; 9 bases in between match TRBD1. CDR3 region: CASGLPLTTGGSGNTIYF. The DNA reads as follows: TGTGCTAGTGGTTTGCCACTAACTACAGGGGGCTCAGGAAACACCATATATTTT.